A single sample gave rise to the 10 T cell receptor beta chains below, sequenced in a study of blood T cell repertoires in COVID-19. Here immunoSEQ multiplex PCR was the method, and the copy in TCRdb shows in-frame clones only, minus some. Of 150,000 to 200,000 clones detected, 92% appear once; the ten largest clones hold about 4.8%. Sequenced: peripheral blood. The receptors were sampled from a man under 40 with COVID-19, enrolled during active disease.

J is TRBJ2-1 and V is TRBV6-2 or TRBV6-3, with D possibly matching TRBD1 (6 bases). This CDR3 has 12 amino acids. Germline CDR1 MNHEY, CDR2 SVGEGT. The V gene lost 2 bases and the J gene lost 8 bases, with 7 bases spanning the gap. The CDR3 here is CASSYEGDEQFF. CDR3 sequence (DNA): TGTGCCAGCAGTTACGAGGGGGATGAGCAGTTCTTC.

The rearrangement joins TRBV18 to TRBJ2-7; 7 bases are shared with TRBD1. This CDR3 comprises 14 residues. V gave up 0 bases and J gave up 5 bases; unmatched junction bases: 4. Germline CDR1 and CDR2: KGHSH and LQKENI. The CDR3 reads CASSPPWQGDEQYF. Written as DNA, the CDR3 is TGTGCCAGCTCACCACCGTGGCAGGGGGACGAGCAGTACTTC.

This chain links TRBV18 with TRBJ2-7, with 10 bases aligning to TRBD1. V lost 4 bases and J lost 6; bases outside the gene matches: 9. The length of the CDR3 is 15 residues. CDR1 is KGHSH, CDR2 LQKENI, per germline. The CDR3 reads CASSRYGQGGSEQYF. Here the CDR3 DNA reads TGTGCCAGCTCACGTTACGGACAGGGGGGGAGCGAGCAGTACTTC.

This clone was observed a single time. The V call is TRBV4-2, the J call TRBJ1-1, with 7 bases that match TRBD1. Germline V lookup: CDR1 LGHNA, CDR2 YNFKEQ. This CDR3 is built from 15 residues. The junction had 4 bases not matched to a gene; V was cut back by 2 bases and J by 1 base. The CDR3, as DNA: TGTGCCAGCAGCCAACGACAGGGCGGGAACACTGAAGCTTTCTTT. Translating it yields CASSQRQGGNTEAFF.

With regard to this clone: A much larger clone sits a single nucleotide away, making a read error possible. The V and J genes are TRBV28 and TRBJ2-7; D call uncertain. The V gene's germline CDR1 is MDHEN and CDR2 SYDVKM. CDR3 length: 12 amino acids. Trimming left V 4 bases short and J 0 bases short, with 4 bases between. Written as DNA, the CDR3 is TGTGCCAGCAGTTCCTACTCCTACGAGCAGTACTTC. It is translated as CASSSYSYEQYF.

The chain recombines TRBV21-1 with TRBJ1-5; TRBD1 was called by the table and not checked on the DNA. TRBV21-1 is a known pseudogene. CDR3 size: 15 residues. The CDR3 is CASSLMTPGHQPQHF. CDR3 nucleotide sequence: TGTGCCAGCAGCCTTATGACGCCAGGGCATCAGCCCCAGCATTTT.

The chain employs TRBV5-1 and TRBJ2-2; no clear D gene. Deletions cut 0 bases from V and 1 base from J, with 10 bases between. The CDR3 has 16 residues. The germline V gene has CDR1 SGHRS and CDR2 YFSETQ. The CDR3 bases are TGCGCCAGCAGCTTGGTTGGTAGCTGGAACACCGGGGAGCTGTTTTTT. Translated, it gives CASSLVGSWNTGELFF.

The chain carries TRBV7-2 and TRBJ1-2; D unclear. This CDR3 is 15 amino acids long. V was trimmed by 5 bases and J by 0 bases, leaving 13 bases between them. Germline V gene lookup returns CDR1 SGHTA and CDR2 FQGNSA. The CDR3 DNA is TGTGCCAGCAGCCCTTACATCCCGCCTAACTATGGCTACACCTTC. This codes for CASSPYIPPNYGYTF.

The chain couples TRBV7-9 to TRBJ2-7; 10 bases align to TRBD2. The ends lost 3 bases at V and 2 bases at J; junction bases unmatched: 13. Germline V gene data show CDR1 as SEHNR and CDR2 as FQNEAQ (reference sequence). The CDR3 totals 18 residues. The DNA for the CDR3 is TGTGCCAGCAGCTTTGGGCTCGGGGGACTAGCGTCGACCTACGAGCAGTACTTC. Protein: CASSFGLGGLASTYEQYF.

The J gene is TRBJ2-5, the V gene TRBV7-2; D might be TRBD2 (5 bases). Germline lookup yields CDR1 SGHTA and CDR2 FQGNSA. The CDR3 has 15 residues. Trimming pared 1 base from V and 5 bases from J, leaving 14 bases between. This CDR3 is CASSLGGRVWETQYF. In DNA form, the CDR3 reads TGTGCCAGCAGCTTAGGTGGGCGGGTCTGGGAGACCCAGTACTTC.